This T cell receptor beta chain appears in the sequencing data of a study of T cell clonotyping in hematopoietic cell transplantation. A word on this clone: Its antigen remains unknown.

Germline assignment: CDR1 MGHRA and CDR2 YSYEKL. V gave up 5 bases and J gave up 13 bases, with 12 bases separating them. This CDR3 is 12 amino acids long. The study, taken as a whole, reports: Broader posttransplant TCR repertoire diversity was predicted by graft donor and pretransplant recipient Inverse Simpson Index values. Pathologically expanded recipient clonotypes increased progressively from day 30 to day 180 as diversity fell.

The assay was immunoSEQ multiplex PCR, and TCRdb's table has in-frame clones only and misses some. This table holds some 5,100 clones, approximately 26% found once. V and J are TRBV4-1 and TRBJ1-6; D is possibly TRBD1 (5 bases). The sequencing here drew on peripheral blood mononuclear cells, taken 180 days after allogeneic stem cell transplant. This clonotype was obtained from a male patient aged 40 to 55 who had an allogeneic stem cell transplant from an unrelated donor, so the T cells may come from the graft donor. Some clones in this sample may be carry-over from other donors' samples. The CDR3 DNA is TGCGCCAGCAGCGGGACTGGTTCGCCCCTCCACTTT. It encodes CASSGTGSPLHF.